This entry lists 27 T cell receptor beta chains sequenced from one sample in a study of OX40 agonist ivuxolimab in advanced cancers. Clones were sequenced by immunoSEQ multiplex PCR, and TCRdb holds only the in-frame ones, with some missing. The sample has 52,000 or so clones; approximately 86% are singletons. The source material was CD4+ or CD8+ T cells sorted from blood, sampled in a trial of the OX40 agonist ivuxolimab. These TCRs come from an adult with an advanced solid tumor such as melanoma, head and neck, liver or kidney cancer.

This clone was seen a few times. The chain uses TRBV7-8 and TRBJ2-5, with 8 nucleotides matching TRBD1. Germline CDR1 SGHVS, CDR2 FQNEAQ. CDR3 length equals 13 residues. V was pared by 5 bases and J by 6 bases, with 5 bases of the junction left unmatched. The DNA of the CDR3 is TGTGCCAGCAGCCACGACAGGGGTCAGACCCAGTACTTC. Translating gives CASSHDRGQTQYF. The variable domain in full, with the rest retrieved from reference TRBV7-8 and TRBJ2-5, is GAGVSQSPRYKVAKRGQDVALRCDPISGHVSLFWYQQALGQGPEFLTYFQNEAQLDKSGLPSDRFFAERPEGSVSTLKIQRTQQEDSAVYLCASSHDRGQTQYFGPGTRLLVL.

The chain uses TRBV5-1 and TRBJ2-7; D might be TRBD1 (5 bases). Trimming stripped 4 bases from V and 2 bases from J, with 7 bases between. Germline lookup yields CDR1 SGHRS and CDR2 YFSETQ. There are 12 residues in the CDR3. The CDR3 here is CASSPTAYEQYF. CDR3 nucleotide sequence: TGCGCCAGCAGCCCGACAGCCTACGAGCAGTACTTC.

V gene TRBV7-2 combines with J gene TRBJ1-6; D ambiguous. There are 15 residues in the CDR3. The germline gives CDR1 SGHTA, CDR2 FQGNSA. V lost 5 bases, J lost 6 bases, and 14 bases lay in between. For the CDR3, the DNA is TGTGCCAGCAGCCCTCCTTGGGTTTTTAATTCACCCCTCCACTTT. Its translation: CASSPPWVFNSPLHF. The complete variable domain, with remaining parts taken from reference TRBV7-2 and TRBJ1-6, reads GAGVSQSPSNKVTEKGKDVELRCDPISGHTALYWYRQSLGQGLEFLIYFQGNSAPDKSGLPSDRFSAERTGGSVSTLTIQRTQQEDSAVYLCASSPPWVFNSPLHFGNGTRLTVT.

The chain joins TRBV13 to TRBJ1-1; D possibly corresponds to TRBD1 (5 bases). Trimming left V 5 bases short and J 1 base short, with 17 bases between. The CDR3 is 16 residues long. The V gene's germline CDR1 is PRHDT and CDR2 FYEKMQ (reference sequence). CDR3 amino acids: CASSPNSFTGNTEAFF. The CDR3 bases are TGTGCCAGCAGCCCTAATAGTTTTACAGGGAACACTGAAGCTTTCTTT.

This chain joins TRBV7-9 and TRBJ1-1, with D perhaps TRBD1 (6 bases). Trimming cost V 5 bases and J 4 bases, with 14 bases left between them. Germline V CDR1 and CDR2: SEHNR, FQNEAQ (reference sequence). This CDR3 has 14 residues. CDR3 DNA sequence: TGTGCCAGCAGCCCCAGAGGGGGGTTCACTGAAGCTTTCTTT. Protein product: CASSPRGGFTEAFF.

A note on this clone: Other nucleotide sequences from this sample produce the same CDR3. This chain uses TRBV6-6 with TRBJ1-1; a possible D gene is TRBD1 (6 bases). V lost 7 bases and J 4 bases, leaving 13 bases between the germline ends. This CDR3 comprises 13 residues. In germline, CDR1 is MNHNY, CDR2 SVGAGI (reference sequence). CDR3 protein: CASNKQGSTEAFF. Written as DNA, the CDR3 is TGTGCCAGCAATAAGCAGGGGAGCACTGAAGCTTTCTTT.

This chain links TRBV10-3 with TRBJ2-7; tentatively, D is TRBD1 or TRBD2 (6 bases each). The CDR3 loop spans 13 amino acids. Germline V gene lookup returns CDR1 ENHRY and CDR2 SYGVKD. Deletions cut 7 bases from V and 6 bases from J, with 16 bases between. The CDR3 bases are TGTGCCATCAAAGGGGGGCCAGGGAGCGAGCAGTACTTC. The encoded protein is CAIKGGPGSEQYF.

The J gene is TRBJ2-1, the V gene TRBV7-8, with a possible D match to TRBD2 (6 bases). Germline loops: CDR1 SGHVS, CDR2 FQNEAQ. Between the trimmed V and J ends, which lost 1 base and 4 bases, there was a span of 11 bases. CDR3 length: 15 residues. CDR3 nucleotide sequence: TGTGCCAGCAGCTTAGATGCGGGGCCGTACAATGAGCAGTTCTTC. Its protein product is CASSLDAGPYNEQFF.

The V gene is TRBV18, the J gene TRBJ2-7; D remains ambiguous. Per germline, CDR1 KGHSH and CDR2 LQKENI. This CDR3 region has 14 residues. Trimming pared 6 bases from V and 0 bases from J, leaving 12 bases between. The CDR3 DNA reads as TGTGCCAGCTCCCCGGACGGAAGCTCCTACGAGCAGTACTTC. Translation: CASSPDGSSYEQYF.

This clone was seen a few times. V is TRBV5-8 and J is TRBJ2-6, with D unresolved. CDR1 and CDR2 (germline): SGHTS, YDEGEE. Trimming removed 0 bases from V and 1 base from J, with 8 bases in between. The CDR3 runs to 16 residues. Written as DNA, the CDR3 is TGTGCCAGCAGCTTGGGACCTTCGTCTGGGGCCAACGTCCTGACTTTC. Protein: CASSLGPSSGANVLTF. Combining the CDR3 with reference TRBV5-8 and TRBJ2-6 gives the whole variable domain EAGVTQSPTHLIKTRGQQATLRCSPISGHTSVYWYQQALGLGLQFLLWYDEGEERNRGNFPPRFSGRQFPNYSSELNVNALELEDSALYLCASSLGPSSGANVLTFGAGSRLTVL.

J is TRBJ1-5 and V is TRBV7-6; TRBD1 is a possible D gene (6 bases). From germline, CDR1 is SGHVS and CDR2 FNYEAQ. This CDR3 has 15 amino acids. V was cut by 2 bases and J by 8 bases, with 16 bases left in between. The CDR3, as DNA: TGTGCCAGCAGCTTACTTGGGACACCCAACAAGCCCCAGCATTTT. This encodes CASSLLGTPNKPQHF.

The CDR3 DNA reads TGTGCCAGCAATAGACAGGGGGCCCACTATGGCTACACCTTC. Residues: CASNRQGAHYGYTF. V usage is TRBV6-1 and J usage is TRBJ1-2; 10 bases agree with TRBD1. There are 14 residues in the CDR3. Trimming took 7 bases from V and 3 from J; bases not matched to a gene: 5. The V gene's germline CDR1 is MNHNS and CDR2 SASEGT.

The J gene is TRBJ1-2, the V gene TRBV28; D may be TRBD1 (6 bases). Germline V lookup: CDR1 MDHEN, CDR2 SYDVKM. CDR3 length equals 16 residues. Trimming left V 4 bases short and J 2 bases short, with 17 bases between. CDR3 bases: TGTGCCAGCAGTTCGTCTGAGGGAGGGGGAAACTATGGCTACACCTTC. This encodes CASSSSEGGGNYGYTF.

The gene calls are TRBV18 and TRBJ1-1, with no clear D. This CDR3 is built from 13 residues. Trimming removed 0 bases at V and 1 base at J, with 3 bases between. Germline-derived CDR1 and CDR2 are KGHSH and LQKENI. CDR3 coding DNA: TGTGCCAGCTCACCACCGGGGAACACTGAAGCTTTCTTT. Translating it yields CASSPPGNTEAFF.

Here the CDR3 reads CAWSHVQGTRNQPQHF. In DNA, the CDR3 is TGTGCCTGGAGTCACGTACAGGGGACGCGCAATCAGCCCCAGCATTTT. The genes are TRBV30 and TRBJ1-5; 7 bases are shared with TRBD1. Germline V gene sequence: CDR1 GTSNPN, CDR2 SVGIG (reference sequence). Trimming at V came to 2 bases and at J to 2 bases, leaving 9 bases not matched to a gene. This CDR3 is 16 amino acids long.

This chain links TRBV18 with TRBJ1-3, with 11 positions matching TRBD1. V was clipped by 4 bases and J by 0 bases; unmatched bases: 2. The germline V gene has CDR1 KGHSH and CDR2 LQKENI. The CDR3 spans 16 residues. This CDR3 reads CASSRTGGLSGNTIYF. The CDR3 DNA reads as TGTGCCAGCTCACGGACAGGGGGCCTCTCTGGAAACACCATATATTTT.

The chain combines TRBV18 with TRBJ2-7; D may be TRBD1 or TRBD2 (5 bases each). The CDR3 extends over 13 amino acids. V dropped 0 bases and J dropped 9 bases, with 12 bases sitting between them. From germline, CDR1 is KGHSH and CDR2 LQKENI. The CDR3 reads CASSPPLGDPQYF. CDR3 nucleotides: TGTGCCAGCTCACCACCCTTAGGGGACCCGCAGTACTTC.

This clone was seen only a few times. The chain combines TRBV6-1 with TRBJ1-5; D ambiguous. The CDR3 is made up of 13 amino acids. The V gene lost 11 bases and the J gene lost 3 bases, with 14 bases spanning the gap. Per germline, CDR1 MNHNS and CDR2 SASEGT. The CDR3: CACRQADNQPQHF. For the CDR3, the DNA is TGTGCCTGCCGTCAGGCGGACAATCAGCCCCAGCATTTT.

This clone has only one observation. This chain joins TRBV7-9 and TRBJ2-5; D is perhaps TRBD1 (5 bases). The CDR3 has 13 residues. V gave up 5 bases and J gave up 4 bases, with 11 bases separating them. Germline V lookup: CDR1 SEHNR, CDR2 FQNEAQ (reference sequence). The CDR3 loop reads CASSPGGAETQYF. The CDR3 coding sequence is TGTGCCAGCAGCCCAGGTGGGGCAGAGACCCAGTACTTC.

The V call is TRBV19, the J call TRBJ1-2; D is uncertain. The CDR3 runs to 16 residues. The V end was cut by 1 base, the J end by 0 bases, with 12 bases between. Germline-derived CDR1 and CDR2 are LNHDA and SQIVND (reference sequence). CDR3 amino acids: CASSIGGESTNYGYTF. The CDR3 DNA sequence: TGTGCCAGTAGTATAGGAGGAGAATCGACTAACTATGGCTACACCTTC.

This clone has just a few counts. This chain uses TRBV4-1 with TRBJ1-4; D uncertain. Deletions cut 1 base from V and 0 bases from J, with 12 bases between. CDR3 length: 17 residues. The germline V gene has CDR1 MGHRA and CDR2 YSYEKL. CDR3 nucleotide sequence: TGCGCCAGCAGCCAAGTTCTAGGGAAACCAACTAATGAAAAACTGTTTTTT. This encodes CASSQVLGKPTNEKLFF.

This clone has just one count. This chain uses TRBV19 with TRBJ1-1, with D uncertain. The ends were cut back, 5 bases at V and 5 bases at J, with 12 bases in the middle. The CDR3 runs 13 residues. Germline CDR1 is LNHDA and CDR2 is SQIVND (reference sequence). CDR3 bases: TGTGCCAGTAGTTCGGGTGGCCGGACTGAAGCTTTCTTT. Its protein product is CASSSGGRTEAFF.

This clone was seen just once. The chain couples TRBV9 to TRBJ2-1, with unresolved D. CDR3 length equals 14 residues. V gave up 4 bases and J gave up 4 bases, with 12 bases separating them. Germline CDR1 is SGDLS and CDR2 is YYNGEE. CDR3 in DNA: TGTGCCAGCAGCAAATCAGACACTTACAATGAGCAGTTCTTC. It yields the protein CASSKSDTYNEQFF.

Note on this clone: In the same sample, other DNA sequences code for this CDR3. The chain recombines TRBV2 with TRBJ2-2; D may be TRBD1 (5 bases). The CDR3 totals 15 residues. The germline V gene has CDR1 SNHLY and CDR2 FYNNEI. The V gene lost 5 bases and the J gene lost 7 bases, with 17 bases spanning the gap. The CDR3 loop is CASSTTRVGHGELFF. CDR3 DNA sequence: TGTGCCAGCAGTACAACCAGGGTTGGGCACGGGGAGCTGTTTTTT.

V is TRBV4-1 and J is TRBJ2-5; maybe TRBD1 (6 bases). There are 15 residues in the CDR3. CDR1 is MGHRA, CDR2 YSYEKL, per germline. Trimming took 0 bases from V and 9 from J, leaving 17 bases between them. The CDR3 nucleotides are TGCGCCAGCAGCCAAGATATGGCCCGACAGGAGGCCCAGTACTTC. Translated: CASSQDMARQEAQYF.

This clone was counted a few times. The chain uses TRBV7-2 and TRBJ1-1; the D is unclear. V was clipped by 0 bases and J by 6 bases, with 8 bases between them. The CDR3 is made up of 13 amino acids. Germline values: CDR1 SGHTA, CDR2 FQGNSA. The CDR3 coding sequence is TGTGCCAGCAGCTTAGCGCTTTTCGCTGAAGCTTTCTTT. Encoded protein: CASSLALFAEAFF. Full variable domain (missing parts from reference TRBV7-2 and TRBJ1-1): GAGVSQSPSNKVTEKGKDVELRCDPISGHTALYWYRQSLGQGLEFLIYFQGNSAPDKSGLPSDRFSAERTGGSVSTLTIQRTQQEDSAVYLCASSLALFAEAFFGQGTRLTVV.

The CDR3 nucleotides read TGTGCCAGCAAGTTTATAGCGGGAGGGTACAATGAGCAGTTCTTC. It encodes CASKFIAGGYNEQFF. This chain connects TRBV2 to TRBJ2-1, with TRBD2 matching over 11 bases. Germline V gene sequence: CDR1 SNHLY, CDR2 FYNNEI. The CDR3 sequence is 15 residues long. The V segment lost 7 bases and the J segment 4 bases; nucleotides outside the gene matches: 6.